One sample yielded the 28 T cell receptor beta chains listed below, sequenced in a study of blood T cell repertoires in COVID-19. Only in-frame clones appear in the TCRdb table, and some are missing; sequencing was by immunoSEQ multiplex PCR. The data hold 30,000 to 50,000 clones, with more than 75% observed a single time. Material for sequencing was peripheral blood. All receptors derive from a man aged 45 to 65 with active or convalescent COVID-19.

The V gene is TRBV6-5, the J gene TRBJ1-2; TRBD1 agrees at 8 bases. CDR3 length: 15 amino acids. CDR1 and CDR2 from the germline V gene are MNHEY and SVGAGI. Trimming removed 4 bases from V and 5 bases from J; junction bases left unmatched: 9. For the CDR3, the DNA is TGTGCCAGCAGTTTGACAGGGGATGGAAGATATGGCTACACCTTC. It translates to CASSLTGDGRYGYTF.

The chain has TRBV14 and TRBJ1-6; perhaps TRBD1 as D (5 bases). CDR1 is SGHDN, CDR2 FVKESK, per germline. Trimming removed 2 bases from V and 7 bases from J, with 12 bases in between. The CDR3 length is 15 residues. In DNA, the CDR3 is TGTGCCAGCAGCCAATCGGCAGGGATAAATTCACCCCTCCACTTT. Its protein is CASSQSAGINSPLHF.

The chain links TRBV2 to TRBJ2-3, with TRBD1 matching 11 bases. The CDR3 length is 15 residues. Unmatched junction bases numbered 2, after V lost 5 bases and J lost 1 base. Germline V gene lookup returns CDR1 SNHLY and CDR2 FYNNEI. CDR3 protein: CASSKDRGRTDTQYF. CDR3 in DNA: TGTGCCAGCAGTAAGGACAGGGGGCGCACAGATACGCAGTATTTT.

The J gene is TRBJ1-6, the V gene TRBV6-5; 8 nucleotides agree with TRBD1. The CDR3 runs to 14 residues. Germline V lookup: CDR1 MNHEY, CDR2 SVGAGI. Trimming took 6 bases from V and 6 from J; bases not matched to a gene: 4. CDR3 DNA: TGTGCCAGCAGGGATGGACAGGGTAATTCACCCCTCCACTTT. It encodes CASRDGQGNSPLHF.

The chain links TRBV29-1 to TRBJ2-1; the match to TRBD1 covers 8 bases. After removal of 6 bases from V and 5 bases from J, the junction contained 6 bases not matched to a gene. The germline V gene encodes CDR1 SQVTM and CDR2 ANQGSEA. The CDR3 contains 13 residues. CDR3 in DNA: TGCAGCGTCGCAGGGGGCGCGGACAATGAGCAGTTCTTC. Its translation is CSVAGGADNEQFF.

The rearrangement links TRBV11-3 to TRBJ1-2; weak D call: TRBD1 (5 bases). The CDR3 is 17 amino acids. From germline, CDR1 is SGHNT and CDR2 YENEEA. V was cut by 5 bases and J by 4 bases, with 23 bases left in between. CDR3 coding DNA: TGTGCCAGCAGCGAAGACCTAAGGGGTTCGGCTTGCTATGGCTACACCTTC. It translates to CASSEDLRGSACYGYTF.

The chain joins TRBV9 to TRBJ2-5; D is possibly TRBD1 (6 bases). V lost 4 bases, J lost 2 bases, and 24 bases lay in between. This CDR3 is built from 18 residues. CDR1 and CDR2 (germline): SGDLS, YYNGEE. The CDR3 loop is CASSSQVGGRVEQETQYF. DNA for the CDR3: TGTGCCAGCAGCTCCCAGGTTGGGGGCAGGGTGGAGCAAGAGACCCAGTACTTC.

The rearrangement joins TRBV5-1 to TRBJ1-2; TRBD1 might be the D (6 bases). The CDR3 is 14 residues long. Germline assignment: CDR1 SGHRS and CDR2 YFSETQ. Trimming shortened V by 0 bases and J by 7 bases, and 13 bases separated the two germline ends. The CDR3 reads CASSLDARGGGYTF. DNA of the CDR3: TGCGCCAGCAGCTTGGATGCCAGGGGTGGTGGCTACACCTTC.

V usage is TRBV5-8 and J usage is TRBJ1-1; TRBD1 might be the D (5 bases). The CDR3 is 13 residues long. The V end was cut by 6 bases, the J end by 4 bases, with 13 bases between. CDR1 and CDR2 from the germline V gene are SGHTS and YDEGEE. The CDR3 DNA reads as TGTGCCAGCACCGGGGCCGGGAGCACTGAAGCTTTCTTT. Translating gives CASTGAGSTEAFF. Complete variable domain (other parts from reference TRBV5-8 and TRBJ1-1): EAGVTQSPTHLIKTRGQQATLRCSPISGHTSVYWYQQALGLGLQFLLWYDEGEERNRGNFPPRFSGRQFPNYSSELNVNALELEDSALYLCASTGAGSTEAFFGQGTRLTVV.

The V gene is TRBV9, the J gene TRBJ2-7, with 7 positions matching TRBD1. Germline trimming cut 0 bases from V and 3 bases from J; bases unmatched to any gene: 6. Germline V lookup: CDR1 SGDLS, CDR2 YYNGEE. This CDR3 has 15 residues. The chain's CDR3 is CASSVVPGQHYEQYF. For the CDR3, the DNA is TGTGCCAGCAGCGTAGTCCCGGGACAGCACTACGAGCAGTACTTC.

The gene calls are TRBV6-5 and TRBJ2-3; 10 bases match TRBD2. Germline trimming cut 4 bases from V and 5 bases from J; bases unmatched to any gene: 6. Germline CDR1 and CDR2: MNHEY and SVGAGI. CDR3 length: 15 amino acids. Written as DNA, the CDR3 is TGTGCCAGCAGTTCCCAGCGGGGGGGCGGAGATACGCAGTATTTT. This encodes CASSSQRGGGDTQYF.

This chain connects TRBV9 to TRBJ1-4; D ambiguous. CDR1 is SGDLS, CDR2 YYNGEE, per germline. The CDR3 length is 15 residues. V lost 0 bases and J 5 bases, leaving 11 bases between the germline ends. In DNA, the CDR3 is TGTGCCAGCAGCGTAGGAGGCAGCCCCAATGAAAAACTGTTTTTT. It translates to CASSVGGSPNEKLFF. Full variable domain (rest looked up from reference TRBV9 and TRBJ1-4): DSGVTQTPKHLITATGQRVTLRCSPRSGDLSVYWYQQSLDQGLQFLIQYYNGEERAKGNILERFSAQQFPDLHSELNLSSLELGDSALYFCASSVGGSPNEKLFFGSGTQLSVL.

The CDR3 region is CASSTRGNYGYTF. The DNA for the CDR3 is TGTGCCAGCAGCACAAGGGGTAACTATGGCTACACCTTC. The chain links TRBV6-5 to TRBJ1-2, with a weak D call TRBD1 (5 bases). Trimming pared 6 bases from V and 1 base from J, leaving 9 bases between. The CDR3 spans 13 residues. Germline-derived CDR1 and CDR2 are MNHEY and SVGAGI.

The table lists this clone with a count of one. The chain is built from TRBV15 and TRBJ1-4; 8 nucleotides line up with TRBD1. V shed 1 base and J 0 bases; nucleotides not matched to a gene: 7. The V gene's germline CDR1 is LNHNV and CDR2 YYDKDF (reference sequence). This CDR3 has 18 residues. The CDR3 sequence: CATSRAPGQAATNEKLFF. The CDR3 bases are TGTGCCACCAGCAGAGCTCCGGGACAGGCCGCAACTAATGAAAAACTGTTTTTT.

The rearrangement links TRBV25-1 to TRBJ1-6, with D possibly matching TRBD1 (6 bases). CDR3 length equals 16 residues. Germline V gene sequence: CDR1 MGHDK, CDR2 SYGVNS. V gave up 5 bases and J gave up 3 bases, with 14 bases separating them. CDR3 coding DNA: TGTGCCAGCAGTCCTTCCGGACAGAGCTATAATTCACCCCTCCACTTT. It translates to CASSPSGQSYNSPLHF.

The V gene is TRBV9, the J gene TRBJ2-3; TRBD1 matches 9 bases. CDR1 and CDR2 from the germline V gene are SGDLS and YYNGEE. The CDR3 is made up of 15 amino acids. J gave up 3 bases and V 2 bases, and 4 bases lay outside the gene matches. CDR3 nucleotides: TGTGCCAGCAGCGTCCGGACAGGGGAGACAGATACGCAGTATTTT. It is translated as CASSVRTGETDTQYF.

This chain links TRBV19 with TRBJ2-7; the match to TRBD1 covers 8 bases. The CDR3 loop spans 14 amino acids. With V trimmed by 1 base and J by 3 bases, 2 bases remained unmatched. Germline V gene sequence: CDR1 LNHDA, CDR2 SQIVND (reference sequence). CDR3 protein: CASSIVTGGYEQYF. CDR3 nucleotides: TGTGCCAGTAGTATAGTTACAGGGGGCTACGAGCAGTACTTC.

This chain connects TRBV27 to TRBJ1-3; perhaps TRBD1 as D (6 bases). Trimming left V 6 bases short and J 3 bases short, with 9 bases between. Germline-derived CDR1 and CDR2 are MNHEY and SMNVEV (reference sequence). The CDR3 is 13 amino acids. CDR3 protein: CASSWGHGNTIYF. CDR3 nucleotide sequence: TGTGCCAGCAGCTGGGGGCATGGAAACACCATATATTTT.

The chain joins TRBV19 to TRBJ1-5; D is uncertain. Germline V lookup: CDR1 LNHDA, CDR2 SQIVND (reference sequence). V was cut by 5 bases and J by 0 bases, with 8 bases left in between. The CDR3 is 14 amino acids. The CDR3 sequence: CASSGQYSNQPQHF. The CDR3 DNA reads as TGTGCCAGTAGTGGGCAGTATAGCAATCAGCCCCAGCATTTT.

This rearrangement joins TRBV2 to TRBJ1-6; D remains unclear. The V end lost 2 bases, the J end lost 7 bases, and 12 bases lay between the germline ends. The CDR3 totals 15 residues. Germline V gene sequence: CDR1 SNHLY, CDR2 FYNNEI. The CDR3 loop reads CASSESGSGNSPLHF. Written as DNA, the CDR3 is TGTGCCAGCAGTGAATCGGGTTCTGGGAATTCACCCCTCCACTTT.

The chain's CDR3 is CASAPSSAPTDTQYF. As DNA, the CDR3 is TGTGCCAGCGCTCCCTCTAGCGCCCCCACAGATACGCAGTATTTT. The rearrangement joins TRBV18 to TRBJ2-3, with a possible D match to TRBD2 (6 bases). The V end was cut by 8 bases, the J end by 2 bases, with 17 bases between. CDR3 size: 15 residues. CDR1 KGHSH and CDR2 LQKENI come from the germline V gene.

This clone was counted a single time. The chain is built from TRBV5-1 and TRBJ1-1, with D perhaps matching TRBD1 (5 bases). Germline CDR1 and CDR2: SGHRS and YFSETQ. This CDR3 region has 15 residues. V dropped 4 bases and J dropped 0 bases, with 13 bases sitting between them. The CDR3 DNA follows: TGCGCCAGCAGCCTCGAACAGGCGGTGAACACTGAAGCTTTCTTT. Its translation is CASSLEQAVNTEAFF.

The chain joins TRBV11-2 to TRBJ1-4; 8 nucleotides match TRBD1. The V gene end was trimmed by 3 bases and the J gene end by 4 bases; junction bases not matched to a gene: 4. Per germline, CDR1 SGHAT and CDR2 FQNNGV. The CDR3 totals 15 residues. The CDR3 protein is CASSFGTGDNEKLFF. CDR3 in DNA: TGTGCCAGCAGCTTTGGGACAGGTGATAATGAAAAACTGTTTTTT. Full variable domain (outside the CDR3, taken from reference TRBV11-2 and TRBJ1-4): EAGVAQSPRYKIIEKRQSVAFWCNPISGHATLYWYQQILGQGPKLLIQFQNNGVVDDSQLPKDRFSAERLKGVDSTLKIQPAKLEDSAVYLCASSFGTGDNEKLFFGSGTQLSVL.

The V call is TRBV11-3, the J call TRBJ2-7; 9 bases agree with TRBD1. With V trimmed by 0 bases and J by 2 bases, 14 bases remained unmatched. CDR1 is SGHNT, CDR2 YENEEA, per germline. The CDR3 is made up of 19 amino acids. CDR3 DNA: TGTGCCAGCAGCTTAGATAGCATTGACAGGGGGATCTTAACCTACGAGCAGTACTTC. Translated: CASSLDSIDRGILTYEQYF.

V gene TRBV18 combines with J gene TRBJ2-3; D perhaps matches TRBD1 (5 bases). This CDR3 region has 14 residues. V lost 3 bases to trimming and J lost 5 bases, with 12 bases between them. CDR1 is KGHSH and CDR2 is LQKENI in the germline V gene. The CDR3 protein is CASSPGQGVDTQYF. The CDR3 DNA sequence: TGTGCCAGCTCACCGGGGCAGGGCGTAGATACGCAGTATTTT.

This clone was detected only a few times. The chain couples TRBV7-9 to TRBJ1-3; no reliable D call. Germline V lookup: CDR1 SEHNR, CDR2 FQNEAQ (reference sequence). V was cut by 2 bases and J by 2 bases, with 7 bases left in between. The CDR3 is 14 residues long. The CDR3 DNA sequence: TGTGCCAGCAGCTTAACACATGCTGGAAACACCATATATTTT. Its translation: CASSLTHAGNTIYF.

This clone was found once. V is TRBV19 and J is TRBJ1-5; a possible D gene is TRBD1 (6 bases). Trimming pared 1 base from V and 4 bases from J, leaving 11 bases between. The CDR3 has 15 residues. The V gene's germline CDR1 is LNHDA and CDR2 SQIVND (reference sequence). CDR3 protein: CASSIGRGWNQPQHF. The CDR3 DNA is TGTGCCAGTAGTATAGGCAGGGGATGGAATCAGCCCCAGCATTTT.

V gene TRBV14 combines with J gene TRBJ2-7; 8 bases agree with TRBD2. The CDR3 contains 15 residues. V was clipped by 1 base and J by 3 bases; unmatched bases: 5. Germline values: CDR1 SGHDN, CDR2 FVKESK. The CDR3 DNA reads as TGTGCCAGCAGCCAAGTTCGGGGGGGCTACTACGAGCAGTACTTC. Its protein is CASSQVRGGYYEQYF.